This TCR beta chain is from a study of blood T cell repertoires in COVID-19. Study-wide background: The United States, Italy and Spain supplied acute and convalescent COVID-19 samples. PBMCs, B-cell-depleted T cells, or T cells provided the cDNA or gDNA that made up the material.

This CDR3 region has 16 residues. Germline CDR1 and CDR2: LNHDA and SQIVND (reference sequence). With V trimmed by 3 bases and J by 2 bases, 6 bases remained unmatched. Original handling: Reference gene primers were amplified, and this amplification served to estimate nucleated cell counts. TCRdb keeps only in-frame clones here, not all; method: immunoSEQ multiplex PCR. That table furnishes V, J and clone size, whereas the DNA furnished D and trimming. The sample has about 230,000 clones; over 75% are singletons. The sequence was collected from a woman older than 75 with acute or convalescent COVID-19. This rearrangement joins TRBV19 to TRBJ1-5; 8 positions agree with TRBD1. Sample: peripheral blood. In nucleotides, the CDR3 is TGTGCCAGTAGTATTCAGGGGGCATCGGGCAATCAGCCCCAGCATTTT. Residues: CASSIQGASGNQPQHF.